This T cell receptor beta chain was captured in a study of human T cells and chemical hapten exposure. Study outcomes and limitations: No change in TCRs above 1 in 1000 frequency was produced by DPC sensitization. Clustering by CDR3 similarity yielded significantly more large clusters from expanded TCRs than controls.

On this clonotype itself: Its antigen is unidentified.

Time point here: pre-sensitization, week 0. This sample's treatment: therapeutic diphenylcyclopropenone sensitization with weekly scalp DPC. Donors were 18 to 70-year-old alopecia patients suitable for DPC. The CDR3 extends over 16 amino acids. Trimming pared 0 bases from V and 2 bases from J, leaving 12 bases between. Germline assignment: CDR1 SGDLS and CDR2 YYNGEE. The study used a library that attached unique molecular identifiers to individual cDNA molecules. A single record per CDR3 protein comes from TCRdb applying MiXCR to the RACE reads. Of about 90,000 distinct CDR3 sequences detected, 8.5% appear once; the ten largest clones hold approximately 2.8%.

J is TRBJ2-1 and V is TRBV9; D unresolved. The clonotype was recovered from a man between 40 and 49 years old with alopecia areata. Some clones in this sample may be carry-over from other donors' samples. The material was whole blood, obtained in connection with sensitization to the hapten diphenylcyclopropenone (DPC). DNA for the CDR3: TGTGCCAGCAGCGTAGCTGGCCAGCGCACCTACAATGAGCAGTTCTTC. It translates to CASSVAGQRTYNEQFF.